One T cell receptor (beta chain) is described in this entry. This clonotype was observed a single time. The specificity of this receptor is unknown. No quality values exist for individual bases; no much larger clone is one base distant. One read amounts to weak evidence. This record comes from a study of response to subunit inactivated influenza vaccine (dated by TCRdb to between 2017 and 2018). For the wider study: Deep quantitative T cell receptor repertoire profiling was used in the study to track responses to a trivalent subunit inactivated influenza vaccine. Summary of the overall study and its limitations: It was suggested by the authors that each seasonal influenza vaccination may recruit only a limited number of new T cells.

To prepare the library, RT-PCR was applied. The sequencing machine was an Illumina HiSeq 2500. TCRdb itself trimmed the public reads at Q25 with fastp, ran MiXCR and retained productive beta chains. Identical CDR3 proteins give one entry, which carries the most common genes and DNA. Recorded for this sample are more than 450,000 distinct CDR3 sequences; roughly 10% of them occurred a single time. The leading ten clones occupy about 10% of the sample. From its cysteine to its phenylalanine, the CDR3 spans 17 amino acids. The DNA shown is the 51-base CDR3, in frame from base 1. CDR1 and CDR2, per the germline V gene, are ENHRY and SYGVKD. The germline V and J ends show losses of 0 bases and 3 bases respectively, and no gene match explains 9 bases of the junction. These records were also assigned to another study, of T cells expressing NK-cell markers. Taken from the second paper: The TCR beta cDNA libraries were made using 5'RACE template switching, a step that added both a universal primer site and unique molecular identifiers. Three sorted T-cell subsets (CD3+CD56+NKG2C+, CD3+CD56+NKG2C- and CD3+CD56-NKG2C+) from under 10 donors had their TCR beta-chain repertoires profiled. Among the eight sequenced donors, seven were HCMV-seropositive and one was HCMV-seronegative. In several experiments an anti-gammadeltaTCR antibody was added to restrict sorting to alphabetaTCR-expressing T cells. In several donors, the dominant CD3+CD56+NKG2C+ clonotypes ranked among the top 10 CD8+ clonotypes, making up 1.0-7.0% of CD8+ T cells. Those dominant clonotypes were again the most abundant among CD3+CD56-NKG2C+ cells in a handful of donors, at roughly 25-60.1%. Whether the expanded NKG2C-expressing T cell clones were specific for HCMV antigens was left unclear. The eight sequenced donors were randomly selected healthy volunteers, three men and five women. To determine HCMV serostatus, a commercial ELISA kit was used to detect HCMV-specific IgG in serum. Ficoll density gradient centrifugation was used to isolate peripheral blood mononuclear cells from blood. Bulk peripheral blood T-cell repertoires were additionally sequenced from unsorted PBMC for 5 or 6 donors. cDNA synthesis was primed from the TCR beta constant segment, followed by two successive PCR amplification steps. Sequencing of the libraries produced 2 x 150 bp reads on Illumina HiSeq 2000/2500, MiSeq or NextSeq. MIGEC handled demultiplexing of the reads and grouping by UMI, while MiTCR was used to assemble and quantify clonotypes. To exclude erroneous sequences, only TCR cDNA sequences supported by at least two reads were retained. The tcR package was used for downstream repertoire analysis, and clonotypes were matched between fractions using CDR3 nucleotide sequence together with V segment. VDJmatch was used to annotate antigen specificity against VDJdb, with one amino acid substitution in CDR3 permitted.

The TCR sequence derives from a man between 45 and 60 years old who received an inactivated influenza vaccine. Donor details come from another sample of the same person, matched by shared clones. The specimen comprised PBMCs from blood, sampled on the day of vaccination. The chain couples TRBV10-3 to TRBJ2-3; the junction holds 7 bases that match TRBD1. The nucleotide sequence reads as follows: TGTGCCATCAGTGAGTCAATGGGACAGCTCCTTACAGATACGCAGTATTTT. The translation is CAISESMGQLLTDTQYF.